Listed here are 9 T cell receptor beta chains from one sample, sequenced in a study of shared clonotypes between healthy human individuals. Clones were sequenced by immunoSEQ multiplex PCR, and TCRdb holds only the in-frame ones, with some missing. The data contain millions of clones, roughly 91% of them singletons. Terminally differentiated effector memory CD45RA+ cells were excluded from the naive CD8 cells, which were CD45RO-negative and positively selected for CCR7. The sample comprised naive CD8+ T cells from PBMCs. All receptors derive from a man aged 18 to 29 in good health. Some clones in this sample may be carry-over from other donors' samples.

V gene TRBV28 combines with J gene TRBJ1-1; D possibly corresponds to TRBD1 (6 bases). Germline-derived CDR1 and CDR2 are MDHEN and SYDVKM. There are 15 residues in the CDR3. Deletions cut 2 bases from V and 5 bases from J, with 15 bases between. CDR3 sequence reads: CASSLRWGGRTEAFF. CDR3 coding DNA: TGTGCCAGCAGTTTACGGTGGGGGGGCAGGACTGAAGCTTTCTTT. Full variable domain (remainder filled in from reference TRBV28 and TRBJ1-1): DVKVTQSSRYLVKRTGEKVFLECVQDMDHENMFWYRQDPGLGLRLIYFSYDVKMKEKGDIPEGYSVSREKKERFSLILESASTNQTSMYLCASSLRWGGRTEAFFGQGTRLTVV.

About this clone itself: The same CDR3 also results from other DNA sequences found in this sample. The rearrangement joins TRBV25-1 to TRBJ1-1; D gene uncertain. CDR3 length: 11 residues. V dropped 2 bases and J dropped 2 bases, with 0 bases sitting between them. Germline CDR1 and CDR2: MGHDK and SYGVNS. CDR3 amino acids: CASSENTEAFF. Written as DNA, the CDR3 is TGTGCCAGCAGTGAAAACACTGAAGCTTTCTTT.

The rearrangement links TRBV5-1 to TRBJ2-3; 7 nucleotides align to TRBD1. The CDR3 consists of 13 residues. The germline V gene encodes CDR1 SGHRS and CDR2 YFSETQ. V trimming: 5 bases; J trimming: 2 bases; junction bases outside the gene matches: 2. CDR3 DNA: TGCGCCAGCAGAGAGGGGGCCACAGATACGCAGTATTTT. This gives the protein CASREGATDTQYF.

The CDR3 nucleotides read TGTGCCACCACCGCGGCCTACAATGAGCAGTTCTTC. Translated: CATTAAYNEQFF. The chain joins TRBV7-9 to TRBJ2-1; D is undetermined. This CDR3 comprises 12 residues. Trimming cost V 10 bases and J 2 bases, with 9 bases left between them. Germline CDR1 and CDR2: SEHNR and FQNEAQ (reference sequence).

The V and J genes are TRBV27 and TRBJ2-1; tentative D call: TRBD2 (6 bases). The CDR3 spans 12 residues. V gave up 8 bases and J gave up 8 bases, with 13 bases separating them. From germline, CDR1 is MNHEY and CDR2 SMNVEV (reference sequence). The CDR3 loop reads CASGRGRDEQFF. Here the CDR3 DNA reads TGTGCCAGCGGGCGGGGACGCGATGAGCAGTTCTTC.

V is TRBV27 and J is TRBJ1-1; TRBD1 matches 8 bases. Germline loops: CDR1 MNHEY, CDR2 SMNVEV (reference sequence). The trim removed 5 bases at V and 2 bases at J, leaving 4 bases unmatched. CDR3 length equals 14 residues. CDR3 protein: CASSIGQGNTEAFF. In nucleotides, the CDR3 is TGTGCCAGCAGTATTGGACAGGGAAACACTGAAGCTTTCTTT.

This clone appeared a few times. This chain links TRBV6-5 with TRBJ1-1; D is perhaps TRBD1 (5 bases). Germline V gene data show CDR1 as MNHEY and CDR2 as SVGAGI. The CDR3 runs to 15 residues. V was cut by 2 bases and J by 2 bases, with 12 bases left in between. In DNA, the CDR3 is TGTGCCAGCAGTTACCCTGACAGAATCAACACTGAAGCTTTCTTT. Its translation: CASSYPDRINTEAFF.

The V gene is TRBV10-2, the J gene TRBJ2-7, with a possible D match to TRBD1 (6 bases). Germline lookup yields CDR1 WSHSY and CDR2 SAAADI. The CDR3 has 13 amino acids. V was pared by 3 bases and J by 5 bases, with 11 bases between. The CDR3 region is CASSESRGNEQYF. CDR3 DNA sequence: TGCGCCAGCAGTGAATCCAGGGGAAACGAGCAGTACTTC.

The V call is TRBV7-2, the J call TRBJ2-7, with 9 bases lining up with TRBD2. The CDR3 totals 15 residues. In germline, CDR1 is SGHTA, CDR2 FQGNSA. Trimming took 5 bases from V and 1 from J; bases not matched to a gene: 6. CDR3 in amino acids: CASSISGRGSYEQYF. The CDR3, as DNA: TGTGCCAGCAGCATTAGCGGGAGAGGGTCCTACGAGCAGTACTTC.